This T cell receptor (beta chain) was captured by sequencing in a study of CD8+ T cells in alopecia areata. V lost 1 base, J lost 8 bases, and 4 bases stayed unmatched. The CDR3 is 14 residues long. The germline V gene encodes CDR1 SGHNT and CDR2 YYREEE (reference sequence). Notes on this clone: What it binds is unknown.

The treatment here: oral pan-JAK inhibitor, 5-10 mg twice daily. The investigators collected lesional scalp punch biopsies and peripheral blood from alopecia areata patients. It was from PBMCs that CD4+ and CD8+ T cells were sorted. Isolated RNA was reverse transcribed into cDNA used as the sequencing template. Measured with immunoSEQ multiplex PCR; TCRdb has only the in-frame clones, and not every one. The sample shows approximately 120,000 clones, roughly 55% of them seen only once. Broader study findings: Researchers report lesional scalp, most notably alopecia totalis/universalis, outstripped normal scalp in clonality. Sharing of TCRs across patients appeared less clear than in mice, possibly for HLA-related reasons.

The chain recombines TRBV5-4 with TRBJ2-1; TRBD2 agrees at 9 bases. This sequence originates from a human donor with alopecia areata. This specimen was CD4+ T cells sorted from blood, taken at week 4, from a patient treated with tofacitinib. CDR3 protein: CASSLSSGKDEQFF. The CDR3 DNA is TGTGCCAGCAGCTTGTCTAGCGGGAAGGATGAGCAGTTCTTC.